Listed below are T cell receptor beta chains from one sample, sequenced in a study of graft-versus-host responses after intestinal transplantation. Method: immunoSEQ multiplex PCR; TCRdb's copy keeps in-frame clones and lacks some. The sample consists of about 50,000 clones, around 90% of them appearing once. These receptors are not linked to any known antigen. Specimen: unstimulated CD4+ T cells sorted from spleen or lymph node cells, collected before transplant. Every receptor here comes from a human donor who was the organ donor for an intestinal transplant. CDR3s include the opening cysteine and the closing phenylalanine or tryptophan. The D gene is left open where the match is weak. Clone sizes are given selectively: once, few, many, or a class where the clone is expanded.

TRBD2	TRBV29-1	NA	TRBJ2-2	TGCAGCGTTCGTCGGACTAGCGGGGAGCTGTTTTTT	CSVRRTSGELFF
NA	TRBV28	NA	TRBJ2-7	TGTGCCAGCATTACGGCCTACGAGCAGTACTTC	CASITAYEQYF
NA	TRBV7-2	NA	TRBJ1-2	TGTGCCAGCAGCCCCCAGTGGGGCGGATTTCGTGGCTACACCTTC	CASSPQWGGFRGYTF
NA	TRBV6-1	NA	TRBJ2-3	TGTGCCAGCAGTTCCTATAGTGGAGATACGCAGTATTTT	CASSSYSGDTQYF
TRBD2	TRBV9	NA	TRBJ2-3	TGTGCCAGCAGCGTATCTAGCGGGAAGACCGATACGCAGTATTTT	CASSVSSGKTDTQYF
TRBD1	TRBV7-2	NA	TRBJ1-6	TGTGCCAGCAGCTCCCGCCGGGGACAGGGCGATTCACCCCTCCACTTT	CASSSRRGQGDSPLHF
TRBD1	TRBV6-6	NA	TRBJ2-7	TGTGCCAGCAGTTTCCGGACAGGGTCCTTTTGGGAGCAGTACTTC	CASSFRTGSFWEQYF
TRBD2	TRBV27	once	TRBJ2-7	TGTGCCAGCAGTCCACTTAGCGGGTATGAGTCCTACGAGCAGTACTTC	CASSPLSGYESYEQYF
NA	TRBV7-6	NA	TRBJ2-2	TGTGCCAGCAGAGCGCCGAACACCGGGGAGCTGTTTTTT	CASRAPNTGELFF
TRBD1	TRBV29-1	NA	TRBJ2-5	TGCAGCGTTTCGACAGGGATGGCGGAGACCCAGTACTTC	CSVSTGMAETQYF
TRBD2	TRBV7-2	NA	TRBJ2-7	TGTGCCAGCAGCAAATTACTAGCGGGAACCTACGAGCAGTACTTC	CASSKLLAGTYEQYF
NA	TRBV4-2	NA	TRBJ1-6	TGTGCCAGCAGCCAAGATATGGCGGAATGGTCACCCCTCCACTTT	CASSQDMAEWSPLHF
NA	TRBV7-3	NA	TRBJ2-3	TGTGCCAGCAGCTTCGGGACCGTGTTCACAGATACGCAGTATTTT	CASSFGTVFTDTQYF
NA	TRBV7-2	NA	TRBJ1-1	TGTGCCAGCAGCTTAGTAGGGCAGGGTGGTAGGGAAGCTTTCTTT	CASSLVGQGGREAFF
NA	TRBV5-6	NA	TRBJ1-2	TGTGCCAGCAGCAGAGACAACTATGGCTACACCTTC	CASSRDNYGYTF
TRBD2	TRBV4-3	NA	TRBJ2-7	TGCGCCAGCAGCCAAGAGTCTAGCGGGAGGTTCGACGAGCAGTACTTC	CASSQESSGRFDEQYF
NA	TRBV11-2	NA	TRBJ2-1	TGTGCCAGCAGCCGAGGGTTGGCTAGCCACTACAATGAGCAGTTCTTC	CASSRGLASHYNEQFF
TRBD1	TRBV6-5	NA	TRBJ2-7	TGTGCCAGCAGATTGACAGGGGGCTACGAGCAGTACTTC	CASRLTGGYEQYF
NA	TRBV29-1	NA	TRBJ2-5	TGCAGCGTCGAAGCGGGCCGGGAGACCCAGTACTTC	CSVEAGRETQYF
TRBD2	TRBV11-3	once	TRBJ2-3	TGTGCCAGCAGCCCTGGACTAGCGGGAGGAGATACGCAGTATTTT	CASSPGLAGGDTQYF
NA	TRBV7-2	NA	TRBJ2-3	TGTGCCAGCAGCTTAGCCGGACGTCCGGGGGATACGCAGTATTTT	CASSLAGRPGDTQYF
NA	TRBV4-1	NA	TRBJ2-6	TGCGCCAGCAGCCGGGACAACTCTGGGGCCAACGTCCTGACTTTC	CASSRDNSGANVLTF
NA	TRBV19	NA	TRBJ2-7	TGTGCCAGTAGTATAAATGTCAGGGTAAGGTACGGATTATACGAGCAGTACTTC	CASSINVRVRYGLYEQYF
TRBD2	TRBV5-6	NA	TRBJ2-1	TGTGCCAGCAGGGGACTAGCGGGAGTGATCTACAATGAGCAGTTCTTC	CASRGLAGVIYNEQFF
TRBD1	TRBV28	NA	TRBJ1-4	TGTGCCAGCAGTTCGAGGACAGGGAATTATGAAAAACTGTTTTTT	CASSSRTGNYEKLFF
TRBD1	TRBV28	NA	TRBJ2-3	TGTGCCAGCAGCACCCCTCGGACAGGGGGGGGAGATACGCAGTATTTT	CASSTPRTGGGDTQYF
NA	TRBV9	NA	TRBJ1-2	TGTGCCAGCAGCGTAGGAGGGAACTATGGCTACACCTTC	CASSVGGNYGYTF
NA	TRBV6-1	few	TRBJ1-2	TGTGCCAGCAGTGTCGTGGGGTATGGCTACACCTTC	CASSVVGYGYTF
NA	TRBV19	NA	TRBJ1-1	TGTGCCAGTCGCCTGGCGACGGCATTGAACACTGAAGCTTTCTTT	CASRLATALNTEAFF
NA	TRBV5-1	once	TRBJ2-3	TGCGCCAGCGGGGGACAAGCAAGCACAGATACGCAGTATTTT	CASGGQASTDTQYF
NA	TRBV7-2	NA	TRBJ2-1	TGTGCCAGCAGCTTACAACCGCGGAACAATGAGCAGTTCTTC	CASSLQPRNNEQFF
NA	TRBV18	NA	TRBJ2-5	TGTGCCAGCTCACCCGCAGAGACCCAGTACTTC	CASSPAETQYF
NA	TRBV27	once	TRBJ2-7	TGTGCCAGCAGTTTCCGAACTCTACTAGCTGTCCCTAGGGAGCAGTACTTC	CASSFRTLLAVPREQYF
TRBD1	TRBV27	once	TRBJ2-2	TGTGCCGTGGGGGACAGATTGGTCGGGGAGCTGTTTTTT	CAVGDRLVGELFF
NA	TRBV28	NA	TRBJ1-1	TGTGCCACCCTAGGGGGGGGACACATGAACACTGAAGCTTTCTTT	CATLGGGHMNTEAFF
TRBD2	TRBV30	NA	TRBJ2-1	TGTGCCTCTGGGGGGAGGGCCTCCTACAATGAGCAGTTCTTC	CASGGRASYNEQFF
NA	TRBV27	NA	TRBJ2-6	TGTGCCAGCAGTTTATGGCAGGGGACCATTTCTGGGGCCAACGTCCTGACTTTC	CASSLWQGTISGANVLTF
NA	TRBV7-9	NA	TRBJ1-5	TGTGCCAGCAGCTTATATGGAGGGCCAGATCAGCCCCAGCATTTT	CASSLYGGPDQPQHF
NA	TRBV7-9	NA	TRBJ1-3	TGTGCCAGCAGCCAGGGACCTGTAGGAAACACCATATATTTT	CASSQGPVGNTIYF
NA	TRBV6-6	few	TRBJ2-4	TGTGCCAGCAGTTACGGATCAACGGGACAATCTCAAATTCAGTACTTC	CASSYGSTGQSQIQYF
TRBD2	TRBV10-3	NA	TRBJ2-1	TGTGCCATCAGGAGAGCGGGGCCTACTTACAATGAGCAGTTCTTC	CAIRRAGPTYNEQFF
TRBD2	TRBV7-7	once	TRBJ2-2	TGTGCTACCAGCTTCCGGGGGGGGAACACCGGGGAGCTGTTTTTT	CATSFRGGNTGELFF
NA	TRBV7-3	NA	TRBJ1-1	TGTGCCAGCAGCGCGGGACCTGGGACTGAAGCTTTCTTT	CASSAGPGTEAFF
TRBD1	TRBV6-5	NA	TRBJ1-5	TGTGCCAGCAGCCGCGGGACAGGGGCGGATCAGCCCCAGCATTTT	CASSRGTGADQPQHF
TRBD1	TRBV28	NA	TRBJ1-2	TGTGCCAGCAGTTTACTTCGACAGGGCTATGGCTACACCTTC	CASSLLRQGYGYTF
TRBD2	TRBV28	NA	TRBJ2-3	TGTGCCAGCAGTTTACTGACTAGCGGGAGGGCTAGCACAGATACGCAGTATTTT	CASSLLTSGRASTDTQYF
NA	TRBV7-2	NA	TRBJ1-4	TGTGCCAGCAGCCGATTTGCAGGGGCGGGTGAAAAACTGTTTTTT	CASSRFAGAGEKLFF
NA	TRBV7-7	NA	TRBJ2-1	TGTGCCAGCAGCTTAGACTCCTACAATGAGCAGTTCTTC	CASSLDSYNEQFF
NA	TRBV6-6	NA	TRBJ1-4	TGTGCCAGCAGTTACTCGAGGAGTCAAACTAATGAAAAACTGTTTTTT	CASSYSRSQTNEKLFF
NA	TRBV28	NA	TRBJ1-4	TGTGCCAGCAGTGCACCCCGTGAAAAACTGTTTTTT	CASSAPREKLFF